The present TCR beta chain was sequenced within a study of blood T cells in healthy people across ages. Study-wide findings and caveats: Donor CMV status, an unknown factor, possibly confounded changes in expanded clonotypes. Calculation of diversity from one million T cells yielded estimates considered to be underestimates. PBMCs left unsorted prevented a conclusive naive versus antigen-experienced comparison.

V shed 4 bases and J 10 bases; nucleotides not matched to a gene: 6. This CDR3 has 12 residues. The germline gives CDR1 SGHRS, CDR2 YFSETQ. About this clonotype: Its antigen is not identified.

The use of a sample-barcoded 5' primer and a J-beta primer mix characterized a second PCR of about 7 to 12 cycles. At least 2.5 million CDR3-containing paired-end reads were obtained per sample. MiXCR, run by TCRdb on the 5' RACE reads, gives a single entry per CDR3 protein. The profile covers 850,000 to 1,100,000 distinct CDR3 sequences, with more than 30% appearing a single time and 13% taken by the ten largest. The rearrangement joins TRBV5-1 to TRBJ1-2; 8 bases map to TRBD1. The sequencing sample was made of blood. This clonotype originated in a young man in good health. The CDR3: CASSPTGGDYTF. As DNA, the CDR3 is TGCGCCAGCAGCCCAACAGGGGGGGACTACACCTTC.